A single sample is the source of the 23 T cell receptor beta chains below, sequenced in a study of cytomegalovirus exposure and HLA in healthy donors. The study ran its PCR with 60 Vbeta and 13 Jbeta primers. Repertoires were generated with immunoSEQ multiplex PCR, while TCRdb's copy carries only in-frame clones and drops some. The sample lists around 150,000 clones, approximately 88% occurring once. Material: PBMCs. All receptors derive from a woman in her forties in good health and CMV-seronegative.

The gene calls are TRBV11-2 and TRBJ2-1; D not resolved. This CDR3 has 14 amino acids. V was trimmed by 3 bases and J by 5 bases, leaving 11 bases between them. From germline, CDR1 is SGHAT and CDR2 FQNNGV. The CDR3: CASSFRIDNNEQFF. As DNA, the CDR3 is TGTGCCAGCAGCTTCCGGATCGACAACAATGAGCAGTTCTTC.

As DNA, the CDR3 is TGCGCCAGCAGCCAAGATATGAGAAGCGGACAGAGCAGGAGCACTGAAGCTTTCTTT. Translating it yields CASSQDMRSGQSRSTEAFF. J is TRBJ1-1 and V is TRBV4-1, with D possibly TRBD1 on 6 matching bases. The CDR3 consists of 19 residues. Trimming took 0 bases from V and 4 from J, leaving 24 bases between them. Germline V gene data show CDR1 as MGHRA and CDR2 as YSYEKL.

The chain couples TRBV6-1 to TRBJ2-7; D is possibly TRBD1 (6 bases). The V gene lost 7 bases and the J gene lost 2 bases, with 12 bases spanning the gap. The germline V gene encodes CDR1 MNHNS and CDR2 SASEGT. The CDR3 loop spans 13 amino acids. The CDR3 here is CASIQDSPYEQYF. The CDR3 region has the DNA TGTGCCAGCATACAGGACAGCCCCTACGAGCAGTACTTC.

The chain uses TRBV11-3 and TRBJ1-4, with a possible D match to TRBD1 (5 bases). Germline V gene data show CDR1 as SGHNT and CDR2 as YENEEA. The CDR3 is made up of 15 amino acids. V lost 5 bases and J lost 0, with 10 bases in between. The CDR3 region has the DNA TGTGCCAGCAGCCCACGACAGACAACTAATGAAAAACTGTTTTTT. Its protein is CASSPRQTTNEKLFF. The full variable domain, completed using reference TRBV11-3 and TRBJ1-4, is EAGVVQSPRYKIIEKKQPVAFWCNPISGHNTLYWYLQNLGQGPELLIRYENEEAVDDSQLPKDRFSAERLKGVDSTLKIQPAELGDSAVYLCASSPRQTTNEKLFFGSGTQLSVL.

The chain has TRBV4-1 and TRBJ1-3; D not certain. CDR3 length equals 14 residues. From germline, CDR1 is MGHRA and CDR2 YSYEKL. V lost 1 base and J 3 bases, leaving 7 bases between the germline ends. The CDR3 is CASSQGWSGNTIYF. CDR3 DNA sequence: TGCGCCAGCAGCCAAGGGTGGAGTGGAAACACCATATATTTT.

Written as DNA, the CDR3 is TGTGCCATCAGTTGGGACAGAAGCAATGAGCAGTTCTTC. This encodes CAISWDRSNEQFF. The J gene is TRBJ2-1, the V gene TRBV10-3; the match to TRBD1 covers 7 bases. Germline lookup yields CDR1 ENHRY and CDR2 SYGVKD. This CDR3 region has 13 residues. V lost 5 bases to trimming and J lost 6 bases; unmatched junction nucleotides: 4.

The CDR3 DNA follows: TGCGCCAGCAGCCTGAGCGGGATAGGAGGGGAGACCCAGTACTTC. Its translation: CASSLSGIGGETQYF. The chain combines TRBV5-1 with TRBJ2-5; 7 bases fit TRBD2. The length of the CDR3 is 15 residues. Germline V gene data show CDR1 as SGHRS and CDR2 as YFSETQ. J lost 5 bases, V lost 4 bases, and 11 bases had no gene match.

The gene calls are TRBV28 and TRBJ2-4; 9 bases fit TRBD1. J gave up 2 bases and V 5 bases, and 10 bases lay outside the gene matches. Germline CDR1 MDHEN, CDR2 SYDVKM. CDR3 length equals 17 residues. The DNA for the CDR3 is TGTGCCAGCAGTCCCGGGGACAGGGAGGGAACCAAAAACATTCAGTACTTC. Translation gives CASSPGDREGTKNIQYF.

This sequence joins TRBV28 and TRBJ2-5; the match to TRBD2 covers 10 bases. The J call may not be correct, given that the DNA end is closer to TRBJ2-7. The CDR3 consists of 18 residues. Germline loops: CDR1 MDHEN, CDR2 SYDVKM. CDR3 DNA sequence: TGTGCCAGCAGTTTGGGGCCTAGCGGGAGTACGGGTTACTACGAGCAGTACTTC. Its protein product is CASSLGPSGSTGYYEQYF.

The chain employs TRBV27 and TRBJ2-1; D is perhaps TRBD2 (6 bases). V was cut by 2 bases and J by 8 bases, with 7 bases left in between. CDR3 length: 12 residues. Germline-derived CDR1 and CDR2 are MNHEY and SMNVEV (reference sequence). CDR3 region: CASSLGRHEQFF. The CDR3 bases are TGTGCCAGCAGTTTAGGGAGGCATGAGCAGTTCTTC.

The CDR3, as DNA: TGCGCCAGTGCCCCCGGGACTAGCGGGTACAATGAGCAGTTCTTC. Protein sequence: CASAPGTSGYNEQFF. The rearrangement uses TRBV10-2 and TRBJ2-1; 12 bases are shared with TRBD2. The CDR3 spans 15 residues. Germline V gene data show CDR1 as WSHSY and CDR2 as SAAADI. Unmatched junction bases numbered 7, after V lost 9 bases and J lost 4 bases.

This clone was seen a single time. The chain uses TRBV7-9 and TRBJ2-7, with D maybe TRBD2 (6 bases). The CDR3 totals 14 residues. V lost 3 bases, J lost 0 bases, and 9 bases lay in between. Germline-derived CDR1 and CDR2 are SEHNR and FQNEAQ (reference sequence). The CDR3 region is CASSFGGASYEQYF. The CDR3 nucleotides read TGTGCCAGCAGCTTTGGAGGGGCCTCCTACGAGCAGTACTTC. The full variable domain, with the rest looked up from reference TRBV7-9 and TRBJ2-7, is DTGVSQNPRHKITKRGQNVTFRCDPISEHNRLYWYRQTLGQGPEFLTYFQNEAQLEKSRLLSDRFSAERPKGSFSTLEIQRTEQGDSAMYLCASSFGGASYEQYFGPGTRLTVT.

This rearrangement joins TRBV6-1 to TRBJ1-5; 9 bases agree with TRBD1. Germline V gene sequence: CDR1 MNHNS, CDR2 SASEGT. The length of the CDR3 is 15 residues. V was clipped by 7 bases and J by 2 bases; unmatched bases: 6. CDR3 coding DNA: TGTGCCAGCAACACAGGGGGCGCGGGCAATCAGCCCCAGCATTTT. Amino acids: CASNTGGAGNQPQHF.

Regarding this clone: One junction end does not reproduce the germline sequence, and a read error may be involved. J is TRBJ2-7 and V is TRBV7-9, with a possible D match to TRBD2 (6 bases). This CDR3 has 12 amino acids. Germline loops: CDR1 SEHNR, CDR2 FQNEAQ (reference sequence). CDR3: CSSSRGGVEQYF. The CDR3 DNA sequence: TGTTCCAGCAGCCGAGGAGGGGTCGAGCAGTACTTC.

The rearrangement links TRBV9 to TRBJ2-1; 10 bases map to TRBD2. The CDR3 sequence is 18 residues long. J was trimmed by 1 base and V by 4 bases; bases with no gene match: 11. Germline V gene sequence: CDR1 SGDLS, CDR2 YYNGEE. The CDR3 protein is CASSSGLGLAESYNEQFF. Here the CDR3 DNA reads TGTGCCAGCAGCTCTGGATTAGGACTAGCGGAGTCCTACAATGAGCAGTTCTTC.

V usage is TRBV7-2 and J usage is TRBJ1-2, with D possibly being TRBD1 (5 bases). Trimming left V 1 base short and J 6 bases short, with 18 bases between. Germline CDR1 SGHTA, CDR2 FQGNSA. The CDR3 sequence is 16 residues long. The CDR3 region has the DNA TGTGCCAGCAGCTTAGTGGCAGGGATAACCACCGATGGCTACACCTTC. Translated, it gives CASSLVAGITTDGYTF.

The chain links TRBV5-5 to TRBJ2-7; 7 bases align to TRBD2. Looked up from germline, CDR1 is SGHKS and CDR2 is YYEKEE (reference sequence). Trimming removed 5 bases from V and 2 bases from J; junction bases left unmatched: 7. The CDR3 is 14 residues long. CDR3 coding DNA: TGTGCCAGCAGAACCACCGGGGGGACCTACGAGCAGTACTTC. It codes for CASRTTGGTYEQYF. The variable domain in full, completed from reference TRBV5-5 and TRBJ2-7, reads DAGVTQSPTHLIKTRGQQVTLRCSPISGHKSVSWYQQVLGQGPQFIFQYYEKEERGRGNFPDRFSARQFPNYSSELNVNALLLGDSALYLCASRTTGGTYEQYFGPGTRLTVT.

The rearrangement joins TRBV4-3 to TRBJ2-3, with TRBD2 identical over 11 bases. This CDR3 is built from 18 residues. The V segment lost 1 base and the J segment 4 bases; nucleotides outside the gene matches: 10. Germline V gene lookup returns CDR1 LGHNA and CDR2 YSLEER. The CDR3 region has the DNA TGCGCCAGCAGCCAAGTCATTAGCGGGAGGGCCGGGGCAGATACGCAGTATTTT. Its protein is CASSQVISGRAGADTQYF.

The chain links TRBV6-1 to TRBJ2-6; D is uncertain. CDR3 length equals 15 residues. CDR1 and CDR2 from the germline V gene are MNHNS and SASEGT. Trimming shortened V by 4 bases and J by 0 bases, and 7 bases separated the two germline ends. The CDR3: CASSGRSSGANVLTF. In DNA, the CDR3 is TGTGCCAGCAGTGGGCGGAGCTCTGGGGCCAACGTCCTGACTTTC.

The CDR3: CASRGADQETQYF. The CDR3 region has the DNA TGTGCCAGCCGGGGGGCCGACCAAGAGACCCAGTACTTC. The chain uses TRBV28 and TRBJ2-5; D may be TRBD2 (7 bases). V was clipped by 8 bases and J by 0 bases, with 10 bases between them. The CDR3 has 13 amino acids. Germline V gene data show CDR1 as MDHEN and CDR2 as SYDVKM. The whole variable domain, remainder taken from reference TRBV28 and TRBJ2-5, is DVKVTQSSRYLVKRTGEKVFLECVQDMDHENMFWYRQDPGLGLRLIYFSYDVKMKEKGDIPEGYSVSREKKERFSLILESASTNQTSMYLCASRGADQETQYFGPGTRLLVL.

V gene TRBV7-2 combines with J gene TRBJ2-4; 10 bases align to TRBD2. The CDR3 loop spans 15 amino acids. The germline gives CDR1 SGHTA, CDR2 FQGNSA. V lost 8 bases and J lost 7; bases outside the gene matches: 11. This CDR3 reads CASGILAGKGNIQYF. The CDR3 DNA reads TGTGCCAGCGGAATACTAGCGGGAAAGGGGAACATTCAGTACTTC.

V usage is TRBV7-2 and J usage is TRBJ2-7; 7 nucleotides agree with TRBD2. The trim removed 2 bases at V and 7 bases at J, leaving 8 bases unmatched. Germline V gene sequence: CDR1 SGHTA, CDR2 FQGNSA. The CDR3 covers 14 residues. CDR3 nucleotides: TGTGCCAGCAGCTTACTCGCGGGAGCGCAAGAGCAGTACTTC. It specifies CASSLLAGAQEQYF.

This chain connects TRBV11-3 to TRBJ2-1, with D maybe TRBD1 (5 bases). The germline V gene encodes CDR1 SGHNT and CDR2 YENEEA. The CDR3 is 15 amino acids. With 5 bases removed from V and 3 bases from J, the gap between germline ends came to 14 bases. The CDR3 loop is CASSPARQNYNEQFF. The CDR3 DNA is TGTGCCAGCAGCCCCGCCAGACAGAACTACAATGAGCAGTTCTTC.